This is a list of T cell receptor beta chains from one sample in a study of brain metastases from non-small cell lung cancer. Here immunoSEQ multiplex PCR was the method, and the copy in TCRdb shows in-frame clones only, minus some. The data contain a few thousand clones, over 70% of them singletons. The sequenced sample consisted of tissue from a brain metastasis. The receptors were sampled from a donor older than 35 with non-small cell lung cancer. The CDR3 runs from the conserved cysteine through the conserved F or W. Fields, in order: V gene, clone size, D gene, J gene, CDR3 DNA, CDR3 protein. A D gene is named only where the DNA matches it firmly. Where a row states a size, it is once, few, many or the class of an expanded clone; other rows omit it.

TRBV12-3/TRBV12-4	NA	NA	TRBJ1-6	TGTGCCAGCAGTTTTTGGCTGGGTTCACCCCTCCACTTT	CASSFWLGSPLHF
TRBV7-9	NA	NA	TRBJ2-7	TGTGCCAGCAGCCGGACTCCGTCCTACGAGCAGTACTTC	CASSRTPSYEQYF
TRBV7-9	NA	TRBD2	TRBJ2-5	TGTGCCAGCAGCTGGGAGGGATGGGAGACCCAGTACTTC	CASSWEGWETQYF
TRBV2	NA	TRBD2	TRBJ2-1	TGTGCCAGCAGTCCACTAGCGGGAGGCGGGTGGATTGAGCAGTTCTTC	CASSPLAGGGWIEQFF
TRBV18	NA	TRBD2	TRBJ2-1	TGTGCCAGCTCACCATCTAGCGGGGGTTACAATGAGCAGTTCTTC	CASSPSSGGYNEQFF
TRBV2	NA	TRBD2	TRBJ2-1	TGTGCCAGCTCGGGACTAGCGCTCTACAATGAGCAGTTCTTC	CASSGLALYNEQFF
TRBV7-8	NA	TRBD2	TRBJ2-3	TGTGCCAGCAGTCCTTGGACTAGCGGGGCAAGCACAGATACGCAGTATTTT	CASSPWTSGASTDTQYF
TRBV6-5	NA	TRBD2	TRBJ2-1	TGTGCCAGCAGCGGGTTCATCCAAGGCGGGAGTGAGCAGTTCTTC	CASSGFIQGGSEQFF
TRBV30	NA	NA	TRBJ1-5	TGTGCCTGGAGCCAGCCAAATCAGCCCCAGCATTTT	CAWSQPNQPQHF
TRBV5-1	NA	NA	TRBJ1-1	TGCGCCAGCAGCTTAACAACAGTGAACACTGAAGCTTTCTTT	CASSLTTVNTEAFF
TRBV18	NA	NA	TRBJ1-1	TGTGCTAGCTCGTCCCGGGCCTGGCCGGACACTGAAGCTTTCTTT	CASSSRAWPDTEAFF
TRBV6-6	NA	TRBD1	TRBJ2-7	TGTGCCAGCAGTTCCCCCGGACAGGGGACTACCTACGAGCAGTACTTC	CASSSPGQGTTYEQYF
TRBV7-6	NA	NA	TRBJ1-2	TGTGCCAGCAGCTTAGCCAACCCAGGTTTTTCCAGTGGCTACACCTTC	CASSLANPGFSSGYTF
TRBV19	NA	NA	TRBJ1-1	TGTGCCAGTAGTATCGGTACGGGGAGACATGAAGCTTTCTTT	CASSIGTGRHEAFF
TRBV5-5	NA	NA	TRBJ1-1	TGTGCCAGCAGCTCCTACGGACAGAACACTGAAGCTTTCTTT	CASSSYGQNTEAFF
TRBV6-1	NA	NA	TRBJ1-5	TGTGCCAGCAGTGAGCAAACGTCCCGGAGTCAGCCCCAGCATTTT	CASSEQTSRSQPQHF
TRBV19	NA	NA	TRBJ2-1	TGTGCCAGTAGTATAGATGGACTACCTTCCAATGAGCAATTCTTC	CASSIDGLPSNEQFF
TRBV7-9	NA	NA	TRBJ1-3	TGTGCCAGCAGCGTGAACTCTGGAAACACCATATATTTT	CASSVNSGNTIYF
TRBV10-1	NA	NA	TRBJ1-1	TGCGCCAGCAGTGAGTCTGGGGGTTCAGCTTTCTTT	CASSESGGSAFF
TRBV28	few	NA	TRBJ1-5	TGTGCCAGCAGATCCTTCGGCCATAGCAATCAGCCCCAGCATTTT	CASRSFGHSNQPQHF
TRBV19	NA	TRBD2	TRBJ2-1	TGTGCCAGTAGTAGAGGTAGCGGGAGTACCAATGAGCAGTTCTTC	CASSRGSGSTNEQFF
TRBV7-2	NA	NA	TRBJ1-1	TGTGCCAGCAGTTCAAGGCGGGCGAACACTGAAGCTTTCTTT	CASSSRRANTEAFF
TRBV27	NA	TRBD1	TRBJ2-3	TGTGCCAGCAGTTTACGGGGGACAGGGGGACCCACAGATACGCAGTATTTT	CASSLRGTGGPTDTQYF
TRBV30	NA	NA	TRBJ2-7	TGTGCCTGGGGCCGGACAGCTAGAACCTACGAGCAGTACTTC	CAWGRTARTYEQYF